The clone carrying this T cell receptor beta chain was seen repeatedly, ten times or more. Its matching antigen is unknown. The time point denotes: healthy volunteer bleed at 2 weeks. Before extraction, the whole blood was not fractionated, and total RNA was taken from it. This sample is part of a study of human T cells and chemical hapten exposure. Across the whole study: Mainly, slight library volume differences in the pool made TCR yields vary. Study-wide results and limits: There was no change with DPC sensitization in TCRs above 1 in 1000 frequency.

CDR3 length equals 14 residues. Germline-derived CDR1 and CDR2 are ENHRY and SYGVKD. V was pared by 4 bases and J by 4 bases, with 4 bases of the junction left unmatched. Library preparation tagged each individual cDNA molecule with a unique molecular identifier. Methods used by the authors: TCRs per sample had a median of roughly 93,000 and ranged from about 20,000 to 750,000. TCRdb itself ran the RACE reads through MiXCR, one entry per CDR3 protein. The V and J calls were not made by the authors but by TCRdb's processing. The table records some 120,000 distinct CDR3 sequences, roughly 9.5% of them present only once.

This sequence joins TRBV10-3 and TRBJ2-1; 7 bases agree with TRBD2. This TCR was sampled from a male donor in good health. Some clones in this sample may be carry-over from other donors' samples. Specimen: whole blood. For the CDR3, the DNA is TGTGCCATCAGTGCCTCTAGCGGTTACAATGAGCAGTTCTTC. It translates to CAISASSGYNEQFF.